This TCR beta chain was obtained from a study of T cell responses to AZD1222 COVID-19 vaccine. On this clone itself: Its target is unknown.

Study results and caveats: As reported, nearly half of all spike-specific TCRs target variant regions that are unmutated.

From germline, CDR1 is LNHDA and CDR2 SQIVND (reference sequence). This CDR3 has 17 amino acids. Between the trimmed V and J ends, which lost 6 bases and 2 bases, there was a span of 22 bases. The data were produced by immunoSEQ multiplex PCR, yet TCRdb's version contains in-frame clones alone and is incomplete. The data hold roughly 160,000 clones, with 90% observed a single time. The TCR originated in an adult in good health. The input for sequencing was peripheral blood, taken on day 0 of AZD1222 vaccination. The J gene is TRBJ1-2, the V gene TRBV19; D uncertain. The CDR3 here is CASSMYSSIRGNYGYTF. CDR3 DNA sequence: TGTGCCAGTAGCATGTATTCGTCCATCCGAGGGAACTATGGCTACACCTTC.